This is a list of T cell receptor beta chains from one sample in a study of blood T cell repertoires in COVID-19. Only in-frame clones appear in the TCRdb table, and some are missing; sequencing was by immunoSEQ multiplex PCR. The sample has fewer than 200,000 clones; about 91% are singletons. Material for sequencing was peripheral blood. The receptors derive from a woman in her sixties or seventies who had recovered from COVID-19. CDR3s include the opening cysteine and the closing phenylalanine or tryptophan. The order of the fields is V gene, D gene, clone size, J gene, CDR3 DNA, CDR3 protein. The D gene is left open where the match is weak. Expanded clones are given a class, and other clones once, few, many or no size at all.

V gene: TRBV18
D gene: TRBD1
clone size: .
J gene: TRBJ1-2
CDR3 DNA: TGTGTCAGCTCCCCGGACAGGGGGCATGGCTACACCTTC
CDR3 protein: CVSSPDRGHGYTF

V gene: TRBV4-2
D gene: TRBD1
clone size: .
J gene: TRBJ1-4
CDR3 DNA: TGTGCCAGCAGCCTATTCCCCGACAGGGATGGTGAAAAACTGTTTTTT
CDR3 protein: CASSLFPDRDGEKLFF

V gene: TRBV9
D gene: .
clone size: .
J gene: TRBJ2-4
CDR3 DNA: TGTGCCAGCAGCGAGGGGACCAAAAACATTCAGTACTTC
CDR3 protein: CASSEGTKNIQYF

V gene: TRBV5-6
D gene: .
clone size: few
J gene: TRBJ2-7
CDR3 DNA: TGTGCCAGCAGCGACTCCGGGTTTGGTCCCTACGAGCAGTACTTC
CDR3 protein: CASSDSGFGPYEQYF

V gene: TRBV5-4
D gene: TRBD1
clone size: .
J gene: TRBJ1-2
CDR3 DNA: TGTGCCAGTAGGACAGGGGTCTCCCCCGAGTATGGCTACACCTTC
CDR3 protein: CASRTGVSPEYGYTF

V gene: TRBV6-4
D gene: TRBD2
clone size: .
J gene: TRBJ2-2
CDR3 DNA: TGTGCCACCTCCCGCCGAGCGGGGGGGCCTGGGACCGGGGAGCTGTTTTTT
CDR3 protein: CATSRRAGGPGTGELFF

V gene: TRBV29-1
D gene: .
clone size: .
J gene: TRBJ1-2
CDR3 DNA: TGCAGCGTTGGTGGCGGGGGCTATGGCTACACCTTC
CDR3 protein: CSVGGGGYGYTF

V gene: TRBV6-5
D gene: .
clone size: .
J gene: TRBJ1-2
CDR3 DNA: TGTGCCAGCAGTTACTCTTTGTCGAGTGGCTACACCTTC
CDR3 protein: CASSYSLSSGYTF

V gene: TRBV10-3
D gene: TRBD1
clone size: once
J gene: TRBJ2-2
CDR3 DNA: TGTGCCATCAGAAAGACAGGGGGCGACACCGGGGAGCTGTTTTTT
CDR3 protein: CAIRKTGGDTGELFF

V gene: TRBV4-1
D gene: TRBD2
clone size: .
J gene: TRBJ2-1
CDR3 DNA: TGCGCCAGCAGTCGGGGGGAGCGGGGATACAATGAGCAGTTCTTC
CDR3 protein: CASSRGERGYNEQFF

V gene: TRBV24-1
D gene: TRBD1
clone size: .
J gene: TRBJ1-2
CDR3 DNA: TGTGCCACCAGTGACGCCCGACAGGGAGTAGGTGGCTACACCTTC
CDR3 protein: CATSDARQGVGGYTF

V gene: TRBV28
D gene: .
clone size: .
J gene: TRBJ2-7
CDR3 DNA: TGTGCCAGCAGTTTATACAGCTACGAGCAGTACTTC
CDR3 protein: CASSLYSYEQYF

V gene: TRBV7-9
D gene: TRBD2
clone size: .
J gene: TRBJ2-7
CDR3 DNA: TGTGCCAGCACCCCGGGGGGTTTGGGGGAGCAGTACTTC
CDR3 protein: CASTPGGLGEQYF

V gene: TRBV10-2
D gene: .
clone size: .
J gene: TRBJ2-7
CDR3 DNA: TGCGCCAGCAGTGAGTCCCAACTAGCTTCCGAGCAGTACTTC
CDR3 protein: CASSESQLASEQYF

V gene: TRBV28
D gene: TRBD1
clone size: .
J gene: TRBJ1-4
CDR3 DNA: TGTGCCAGCAAAGGAGGGGGCGCGGATGAAAAACTGTTTTTT
CDR3 protein: CASKGGGADEKLFF

V gene: TRBV3-1/TRBV3-2
D gene: .
clone size: few
J gene: TRBJ2-2
CDR3 DNA: TGTGCCAGCAGCCCGGCGAGGGTCTCCCCATTCACCGGGGAGCTGTTTTTT
CDR3 protein: CASSPARVSPFTGELFF

V gene: TRBV27
D gene: .
clone size: .
J gene: TRBJ2-3
CDR3 DNA: TGTGCCAGCAGTTTCCTCCTTCGAGATACGCAGTATTTT
CDR3 protein: CASSFLLRDTQYF

V gene: TRBV5-1
D gene: .
clone size: once
J gene: TRBJ2-1
CDR3 DNA: TGCGCCAGCAGCCGCGACACAAACAATGAGCAGTTCTTC
CDR3 protein: CASSRDTNNEQFF

V gene: TRBV5-6
D gene: TRBD2
clone size: .
J gene: TRBJ2-5
CDR3 DNA: TGTGCCAGCAGCCTCGCGGGGGGGGGCATAAAAGAGACCCAGTACTTC
CDR3 protein: CASSLAGGGIKETQYF

V gene: TRBV28
D gene: .
clone size: .
J gene: TRBJ2-5
CDR3 DNA: TGTGCCAGCAGGGCAGGACAGTTGCCCGAGACCCAGTACTTC
CDR3 protein: CASRAGQLPETQYF

V gene: TRBV7-9
D gene: TRBD1
clone size: .
J gene: TRBJ2-5
CDR3 DNA: TGTGCCGCGGGACAGGGGGCGTCGGAGACCCAGTACTTC
CDR3 protein: CAAGQGASETQYF

V gene: TRBV4-2
D gene: .
clone size: .
J gene: TRBJ1-4
CDR3 DNA: TGTGCCAGCAGCCAAGATCGCGGTGCTAATGAAAAACTGTTTTTT
CDR3 protein: CASSQDRGANEKLFF

V gene: TRBV10-3
D gene: .
clone size: .
J gene: TRBJ1-6
CDR3 DNA: TGTGCCATCAGTGGTGGAAGGGACAATAATTCACCCCTCCACTTT
CDR3 protein: CAISGGRDNNSPLHF

V gene: TRBV5-4
D gene: .
clone size: .
J gene: TRBJ2-5
CDR3 DNA: TGTGCCAGCAGCTTTCGAAGCGCAGCCAAAGAGACCCAGTACTTC
CDR3 protein: CASSFRSAAKETQYF

V gene: TRBV29-1
D gene: TRBD1
clone size: few
J gene: TRBJ1-2
CDR3 DNA: TGCAGCGTCTGGACAGGGGGCTTTGGCTACACCTTC
CDR3 protein: CSVWTGGFGYTF

V gene: TRBV4-3
D gene: TRBD1
clone size: .
J gene: TRBJ1-5
CDR3 DNA: TGCGCCAGCAGCCCCGGGACAGGGGACCATACAGGGCAGCCCCAGCATTTT
CDR3 protein: CASSPGTGDHTGQPQHF

V gene: TRBV7-9
D gene: .
clone size: .
J gene: TRBJ1-2
CDR3 DNA: TGTGCCAGCAGCTTAGCGCACCCAGGGTATGAGAGCTATGGCTACACCTTC
CDR3 protein: CASSLAHPGYESYGYTF

V gene: TRBV21-1
D gene: .
clone size: .
J gene: TRBJ2-2
CDR3 DNA: TGTGCCAGCAGCAAAAGGTTGGACAACAGGGGCAACACCGGGGAGCTGTTTTTT
CDR3 protein: CASSKRLDNRGNTGELFF

V gene: TRBV5-1
D gene: TRBD1
clone size: .
J gene: TRBJ2-7
CDR3 DNA: TGCGCCAGCAGCCTCAAGGGGGACAGAAAATACGAGCAGTACTTC
CDR3 protein: CASSLKGDRKYEQYF

V gene: TRBV5-1
D gene: TRBD1
clone size: .
J gene: TRBJ1-4
CDR3 DNA: TGCGCCAGCAGCCAGGACAGGACACTCGAAAAACTGTTTTTT
CDR3 protein: CASSQDRTLEKLFF

V gene: TRBV10-3
D gene: .
clone size: few
J gene: TRBJ1-2
CDR3 DNA: TGTGCCATCAGTGAGACTAACGGGTATGGCTACACCTTC
CDR3 protein: CAISETNGYGYTF

V gene: TRBV5-1
D gene: .
clone size: few
J gene: TRBJ1-6
CDR3 DNA: TGCGCCAGCAGCTTGGGACAGAACAATTCACCCCTCCACTTT
CDR3 protein: CASSLGQNNSPLHF

V gene: TRBV28
D gene: .
clone size: once
J gene: TRBJ2-7
CDR3 DNA: TGTGCCAGCAGTTTCCGAACTAACTATTACGAGCAGTACTTC
CDR3 protein: CASSFRTNYYEQYF

V gene: TRBV4-1
D gene: .
clone size: .
J gene: TRBJ2-5
CDR3 DNA: TGCGCCAGCAGCCAAGGGCCAGAGACCCAGTACTTC
CDR3 protein: CASSQGPETQYF

V gene: TRBV6-1
D gene: .
clone size: .
J gene: TRBJ1-2
CDR3 DNA: TGTGCCAGCAGTGAAGCGCTTCAGGGGCGCCGTGGCTACACCTTC
CDR3 protein: CASSEALQGRRGYTF

V gene: TRBV24-1
D gene: TRBD2
clone size: few
J gene: TRBJ2-3
CDR3 DNA: TGTGCCACCAGTCCGGGGGGGAGTAGCACAGATACGCAGTATTTT
CDR3 protein: CATSPGGSSTDTQYF

V gene: TRBV4-1
D gene: .
clone size: .
J gene: TRBJ1-6
CDR3 DNA: TGCGCCAGCAGCCAAGATAACAGGGAGAATTCACCCCTCCACTTT
CDR3 protein: CASSQDNRENSPLHF

V gene: TRBV7-8
D gene: .
clone size: few
J gene: TRBJ1-1
CDR3 DNA: TGTGCCAGCAGGAGGAAGATGAACACTGAAGCTTTCTTT
CDR3 protein: CASRRKMNTEAFF

V gene: TRBV5-8
D gene: TRBD1
clone size: .
J gene: TRBJ2-3
CDR3 DNA: TGTGCCAGCAGCCTGGGACAGGGGCAAGATACGCAGTATTTT
CDR3 protein: CASSLGQGQDTQYF

V gene: TRBV14
D gene: .
clone size: .
J gene: TRBJ2-7
CDR3 DNA: TGTGCCAGCAGCCTCATAAGGGGCGACGAGCAGTACTTC
CDR3 protein: CASSLIRGDEQYF

V gene: TRBV6-1
D gene: .
clone size: .
J gene: TRBJ1-1
CDR3 DNA: TGTGCCAGCAGTGAAACTCGAGGTACTGAAGCTTTCTTT
CDR3 protein: CASSETRGTEAFF

V gene: TRBV9
D gene: .
clone size: .
J gene: TRBJ2-2
CDR3 DNA: TGTGCCAGCAGCGTAGGGGGCTCGAACACCGGGGAGCTGTTTTTT
CDR3 protein: CASSVGGSNTGELFF

V gene: TRBV30
D gene: TRBD1
clone size: .
J gene: TRBJ1-1
CDR3 DNA: TGTGCCTGGAGACAATCATGGGGACAGGGCGCCATGAACACTGAAGCTTTCTTT
CDR3 protein: CAWRQSWGQGAMNTEAFF

V gene: TRBV19
D gene: TRBD2
clone size: once
J gene: TRBJ2-2
CDR3 DNA: TGTGCCAGTAGTATTTTGCGGGGGGGCAACACCGGGGAGCTGTTTTTT
CDR3 protein: CASSILRGGNTGELFF

V gene: TRBV6-2/TRBV6-3
D gene: TRBD1
clone size: .
J gene: TRBJ2-5
CDR3 DNA: TGTGCCAGCAGTACCGCCGGGACAGGACCCCAAGAGACCCAGTACTTC
CDR3 protein: CASSTAGTGPQETQYF

V gene: TRBV6-5
D gene: .
clone size: .
J gene: TRBJ1-1
CDR3 DNA: TGTGCCAGCATCTATCGGGACACTGAAGCTTTCTTT
CDR3 protein: CASIYRDTEAFF

V gene: TRBV5-1
D gene: TRBD2
clone size: .
J gene: TRBJ2-3
CDR3 DNA: TGCGCCAGCAGCGGGGGGACTAGCGGAGTTGGGGCAGATACGCAGTATTTT
CDR3 protein: CASSGGTSGVGADTQYF